The 25 T cell receptor beta chains below come from one sample, sequenced in a study of OX40 agonist ivuxolimab in advanced cancers. The protocol was immunoSEQ multiplex PCR, while the TCRdb copy is restricted to in-frame clones and leaves out a portion. Seen here are around 45,000 clones, approximately 77% observed once, and the top ten hold roughly 2.7%. The sequences come from CD4+ or CD8+ T cells sorted from blood, collected in a trial of the OX40 agonist ivuxolimab. Source of these receptors: an adult with an advanced solid tumor such as melanoma, head and neck, liver or kidney cancer.

This clone was counted a few times. The rearrangement links TRBV28 to TRBJ2-2; 9 nucleotides match TRBD2. The CDR3 consists of 17 residues. Germline lookup yields CDR1 MDHEN and CDR2 SYDVKM. The ends lost 5 bases at V and 1 base at J; junction bases unmatched: 8. DNA for the CDR3: TGTGCCAGCAGTGAGATTAGACTAGCGGAGAACACCGGGGAGCTGTTTTTT. Amino acid sequence: CASSEIRLAENTGELFF.

The chain recombines TRBV20-1 with TRBJ1-6; D possibly corresponds to TRBD1 (5 bases). CDR1 is DFQATT, CDR2 SNEGSKA, per germline (reference sequence). Trimming removed 1 base from V and 14 bases from J, with 9 bases in between. The CDR3 spans 11 residues. DNA of the CDR3: TGCAGTGCTAGAGGTAGACAGTCCCTCCACTTT. It specifies CSARGRQSLHF.

In its sample, this clone is medium-sized. The CDR3 DNA reads as TGTGCCAGTTTAACGGCCGGGAGGGACACTGAAGCTTTCTTT. Translated: CASLTAGRDTEAFF. This rearrangement joins TRBV28 to TRBJ1-1; D remains unclear. V dropped 9 bases and J dropped 3 bases, with 17 bases sitting between them. The CDR3 extends over 14 amino acids. CDR1 and CDR2 (germline): MDHEN, SYDVKM.

V gene TRBV2 combines with J gene TRBJ2-3, with 14 positions matching TRBD2. Germline V gives CDR1 SNHLY, CDR2 FYNNEI. This CDR3 spans 16 amino acids. Germline trimming cut 6 bases from V and 5 bases from J; bases unmatched to any gene: 7. CDR3 bases: TGTGCCAGCAGGACTAGCGGGAGGGCCGGGGGAGATACGCAGTATTTT. As protein: CASRTSGRAGGDTQYF.

The rearrangement uses TRBV9 and TRBJ2-1; 9 nucleotides agree with TRBD2. This CDR3 spans 18 amino acids. Germline values: CDR1 SGDLS, CDR2 YYNGEE. Germline trimming cut 2 bases from V and 6 bases from J; bases unmatched to any gene: 15. The CDR3 nucleotides are TGTGCCAGCAGCGTGAGTCGCGCTCGGCGGGAGGGGATCAATGAGCAGTTCTTC. This translates into CASSVSRARREGINEQFF.

The chain uses TRBV29-1 and TRBJ2-5; D not resolved. The CDR3 runs to 14 residues. Trimming stripped 0 bases from V and 2 bases from J, with 10 bases between. The germline gives CDR1 SQVTM, CDR2 ANQGSEA. The CDR3 reads CSVEDPGHQETQYF. The CDR3 coding sequence is TGCAGCGTTGAAGATCCAGGCCATCAAGAGACCCAGTACTTC. The whole variable domain, remainder taken from reference TRBV29-1 and TRBJ2-5, is SAVISQKPSRDICQRGTSLTIQCQVDSQVTMMFWYRQQPGQSLTLIATANQGSEATYESGFVIDKFPISRPNLTFSTLTVSNMSPEDSSIYLCSVEDPGHQETQYFGPGTRLLVL.

The V and J genes are TRBV29-1 and TRBJ2-7, with TRBD2 matching over 15 bases. The length of the CDR3 is 16 residues. J gave up 5 bases and V 7 bases, and 12 bases lay outside the gene matches. Germline assignment: CDR1 SQVTM and CDR2 ANQGSEA. CDR3 in amino acids: CSAKGTSGRLFDEQYF. The DNA for the CDR3 is TGCAGCGCCAAAGGGACTAGCGGGAGGCTCTTCGACGAGCAGTACTTC.

In DNA form, the CDR3 reads TGTGCCAGCAGTCTGGGTACCCGACTAGCAGCCATCAGGGATGGTGAGCAGTACTTC. Translating gives CASSLGTRLAAIRDGEQYF. This chain connects TRBV14 to TRBJ2-7; 7 bases match TRBD2. Germline V gene lookup returns CDR1 SGHDN and CDR2 FVKESK. The V and J ends lost 6 bases and 7 bases, in that order; junction bases with no gene match: 27. This CDR3 spans 19 amino acids.

V and J are TRBV7-9 and TRBJ2-2; D uncertain. CDR1 is SEHNR and CDR2 is FQNEAQ in the germline V gene (reference sequence). The V end was cut by 2 bases, the J end by 5 bases, with 12 bases between. The CDR3 sequence is 15 residues long. The CDR3 region has the DNA TGTGCCAGCAGCTTAATTGACATCCCGACCGGGGAGCTGTTTTTT. Translated, it gives CASSLIDIPTGELFF.

This clone is judged medium-sized. The J gene is TRBJ1-2, the V gene TRBV5-8; the D is unclear. The CDR3 spans 15 residues. CDR1 and CDR2 from the germline V gene are SGHTS and YDEGEE. The V end lost 3 bases, the J end lost 7 bases, and 19 bases lay between the germline ends. CDR3 loop: CASSWDPLGSGGYTF. CDR3 bases: TGTGCCAGCAGCTGGGATCCTCTGGGGTCCGGTGGCTACACCTTC.

This rearrangement joins TRBV29-1 to TRBJ1-3; D call uncertain. The V and J ends lost 2 bases and 2 bases respectively, with 7 bases between them. The CDR3 is made up of 13 amino acids. Germline V gene lookup returns CDR1 SQVTM and CDR2 ANQGSEA. CDR3 DNA: TGCAGCGTTGAAATCCGGGCTGGAAACACCATATATTTT. Amino acid sequence: CSVEIRAGNTIYF.

The V call is TRBV12-5, the J call TRBJ2-1; D not resolved. The CDR3 is 11 residues long. Germline V gene sequence: CDR1 LGHNT, CDR2 FRNRAP. The V and J ends lost 6 bases and 9 bases respectively, with 9 bases between them. As DNA, the CDR3 is TGTGCTAGTGGGATACAGAGTGAGCAGTTCTTC. It codes for CASGIQSEQFF.

V is TRBV9 and J is TRBJ2-1, with 10 bases aligning to TRBD2. J was trimmed by 9 bases and V by 6 bases; bases with no gene match: 6. CDR3 size: 13 residues. Germline loops: CDR1 SGDLS, CDR2 YYNGEE. The CDR3 nucleotides are TGTGCCAGCACCTCTAGCGGGGGAGGTGAGCAGTTCTTC. Translated: CASTSSGGGEQFF.

The rearrangement uses TRBV5-8 and TRBJ1-5; possible D gene TRBD1, 5 bases. There are 15 residues in the CDR3. Trimming removed 2 bases at V and 3 bases at J, with 12 bases between. Germline CDR1 reads SGHTS; CDR2 reads YDEGEE. The DNA of the CDR3 is TGTGCCAGCAGCTTCGGGGCGGCGGTCAATCAGCCCCAGCATTTT. It yields the protein CASSFGAAVNQPQHF.

The chain links TRBV18 to TRBJ2-2; D is undetermined. The CDR3 is made up of 16 amino acids. Looked up from germline, CDR1 is KGHSH and CDR2 is LQKENI. The germline V and J ends were trimmed by 2 bases and 0 bases, with 10 bases remaining between them. DNA of the CDR3: TGTGCCAGCTCACCAAGGCAGGCACCGAACACCGGGGAGCTGTTTTTT. Amino acids: CASSPRQAPNTGELFF. The full variable domain, with the rest looked up from reference TRBV18 and TRBJ2-2, is NAGVMQNPRHLVRRRGQEARLRCSPMKGHSHVYWYRQLPEEGLKFMVYLQKENIIDESGMPKERFSAEFPKEGPSILRIQQVVRGDSAAYFCASSPRQAPNTGELFFGEGSRLTVL.

V is TRBV28 and J is TRBJ2-4; TRBD2 might be the D (6 bases). CDR1 and CDR2 (germline): MDHEN, SYDVKM. The V end was cut by 2 bases, the J end by 0 bases, with 8 bases between. The CDR3 sequence is 15 residues long. In nucleotides, the CDR3 is TGTGCCAGCAGTTTAACGGGACTAGCCAAAAACATTCAGTACTTC. Translation gives CASSLTGLAKNIQYF.

CDR3 sequence (DNA): TGTGCCAGCAGCTTTAAAGGGGCGGAGACCGGGGAGCTGTTTTTT. This sequence encodes CASSFKGAETGELFF. The chain joins TRBV5-4 to TRBJ2-2, with a weak D call TRBD1 (5 bases). The ends were cut back, 2 bases at V and 5 bases at J, with 13 bases in the middle. Germline CDR1 is SGHNT and CDR2 is YYREEE (reference sequence). The CDR3 loop spans 15 amino acids.

The V call is TRBV6-5, the J call TRBJ2-7; a weak D match, TRBD2 (5 bases). Germline V gene lookup returns CDR1 MNHEY and CDR2 SVGAGI. CDR3 length: 16 residues. V shed 0 bases and J shed 2 bases, with 14 bases lying between them. CDR3 protein: CASSYSLRTFPYEQYF. Written as DNA, the CDR3 is TGTGCCAGCAGTTACTCCCTTAGGACTTTCCCCTACGAGCAGTACTTC.

The V call is TRBV9, the J call TRBJ2-2; 8 nucleotides align to TRBD2. Unmatched junction bases numbered 6, after V lost 1 base and J lost 7 bases. Germline V gives CDR1 SGDLS, CDR2 YYNGEE. The CDR3 is 15 residues long. CDR3 coding DNA: TGTGCCAGCAGCGTAAGCGGGAGTCTCCACGGGGAGCTGTTTTTT. Its protein is CASSVSGSLHGELFF. Together with reference TRBV9 and TRBJ2-2, the CDR3 gives the full variable domain: DSGVTQTPKHLITATGQRVTLRCSPRSGDLSVYWYQQSLDQGLQFLIQYYNGEERAKGNILERFSAQQFPDLHSELNLSSLELGDSALYFCASSVSGSLHGELFFGEGSRLTVL.

This clone has only a few counts. The V call is TRBV7-9, the J call TRBJ2-7, with 7 bases aligning to TRBD1. The CDR3 is made up of 14 amino acids. The V gene's germline CDR1 is SEHNR and CDR2 FQNEAQ (reference sequence). J lost 2 bases, V lost 6 bases, and 7 bases had no gene match. The CDR3 spells CASSDRGPTYEQYF. The CDR3, as DNA: TGTGCCAGCAGTGATAGGGGGCCGACCTACGAGCAGTACTTC.

This clone was counted once. This chain joins TRBV5-4 and TRBJ2-1, with TRBD2 matching over 10 bases. This CDR3 spans 15 amino acids. CDR1 SGHNT and CDR2 YYREEE come from the germline V gene (reference sequence). J lost 6 bases, V lost 3 bases, and 6 bases had no gene match. The CDR3 nucleotides are TGTGCCAGCAGCTCCCGGACTAGCGGAACCAATGAGCAGTTCTTC. Protein: CASSSRTSGTNEQFF. Complete variable domain (other parts from reference TRBV5-4 and TRBJ2-1): ETGVTQSPTHLIKTRGQQVTLRCSSQSGHNTVSWYQQALGQGPQFIFQYYREEENGRGNFPPRFSGLQFPNYSSELNVNALELDDSALYLCASSSRTSGTNEQFFGPGTRLTVL.

The V call is TRBV5-1, the J call TRBJ2-2; 9 bases map to TRBD1. V shed 7 bases, J shed 1 base, and the junction held 14 bases outside the gene matches. Germline CDR1 and CDR2: SGHRS and YFSETQ. The CDR3 extends over 18 amino acids. Here the CDR3 reads CASSPSRPGQGNTGELFF. The CDR3 DNA sequence: TGCGCCAGCTCCCCTTCCAGGCCGGGACAGGGGAACACCGGGGAGCTGTTTTTT. The whole variable domain, remainder taken from reference TRBV5-1 and TRBJ2-2, is KAGVTQTPRYLIKTRGQQVTLSCSPISGHRSVSWYQQTPGQGLQFLFEYFSETQRNKGNFPGRFSGRQFSNSRSEMNVSTLELGDSALYLCASSPSRPGQGNTGELFFGEGSRLTVL.

This chain uses TRBV5-1 with TRBJ1-2; D possibly corresponds to TRBD1 (5 bases). Trimming pared 1 base from V and 6 bases from J, leaving 19 bases between. CDR1 and CDR2 from the germline V gene are SGHRS and YFSETQ. CDR3 length: 16 residues. The DNA for the CDR3 is TGCGCCAGCAGCTTGCAAGACAGCTCCCCGATTAATGGCTACACCTTC. Encoded protein: CASSLQDSSPINGYTF.

The gene calls are TRBV27 and TRBJ1-6; 8 nucleotides line up with TRBD1. The CDR3 contains 16 residues. Germline V lookup: CDR1 MNHEY, CDR2 SMNVEV (reference sequence). J gave up 9 bases and V 3 bases, and 10 bases lay outside the gene matches. The CDR3 region has the DNA TGTGCCAGCAGTTTTGCCCTTGGACAGGGCGGTTCACCCCTCCACTTT. Protein: CASSFALGQGGSPLHF.

V gene TRBV6-1 combines with J gene TRBJ1-5, with a weak D call TRBD1 (5 bases). CDR1 and CDR2 (germline): MNHNS, SASEGT. This CDR3 has 15 amino acids. The ends were cut back, 4 bases at V and 2 bases at J, with 12 bases in the middle. Here the CDR3 reads CASSGRGGRNQPQHF. For the CDR3, the DNA is TGTGCCAGCAGTGGGCGGGGGGGACGCAATCAGCCCCAGCATTTT.